These T cell receptor beta chains were read from a single sample in a study of blood T cell repertoires in COVID-19. TCRdb's copy holds only in-frame clones and misses some; the assay was immunoSEQ multiplex PCR. The data show over 130,000 clones, less than 90% seen once. Sequencing was carried out using peripheral blood. The origin of the receptors is a human donor with COVID-19, enrolled during active disease. The donor label of this sample is uncertain. Each CDR3 is given with its conserved first and last residue. Each record gives: D gene, clone size, V gene, J gene, CDR3 DNA, CDR3 protein. D genes are given only for firm matches. A row's size may be missing; if present it is once, few, many or a size class.

>TRBD1|.|TRBV5-4|TRBJ2-1
TGTGCCAGCAGTCAGGACAGGTACAATGAGCAGTTCTTC
CASSQDRYNEQFF
>.|.|TRBV28|TRBJ2-3
TGTGCCAGCAGTGAGTTCACAGATACGCAGTATTTT
CASSEFTDTQYF
>.|.|TRBV9|TRBJ2-2
TGTGCCAGCAGCCTACGGGGGGCTGTGAACACCGGGGAGCTGTTTTTT
CASSLRGAVNTGELFF
>.|once|TRBV9|TRBJ2-1
TGTGCCAGCAGCCTCGGACTTTACAATGAGCAGTTCTTC
CASSLGLYNEQFF
>TRBD1|few|TRBV10-3|TRBJ1-1
TGTGCCATCAGTGAGGGACAGGGGAGGGGGAGGGACACTGAAGCTTTCTTT
CAISEGQGRGRDTEAFF
>.|.|TRBV25-1|TRBJ1-3
TGTGCCAGCAGTGAATTTGGCGGAACCGGCAACACCATATATTTT
CASSEFGGTGNTIYF
>TRBD2|.|TRBV4-1|TRBJ2-2
TGCGCCAGCAGCCAATTCCGACTTCCGGGACTAGCGGGGGCGGGCACCGGGGAGCTGTTTTTT
CASSQFRLPGLAGAGTGELFF
>TRBD1|.|TRBV3-1/TRBV3-2|TRBJ1-2
TGTGCCAGCAGCCCGGGGGCGGCAGGGGGATGGGGCTACACCTTC
CASSPGAAGGWGYTF
>.|.|TRBV12-3/TRBV12-4|TRBJ1-2
TGTGCCAGCAGTTTTTTAGTGTATGGCTACACCTTC
CASSFLVYGYTF
>.|.|TRBV11-2|TRBJ1-1
TGTGCCAGCAGCTTAGCTCTCGACTCCACTGAAGCTTTCTTT
CASSLALDSTEAFF
>.|.|TRBV28|TRBJ1-1
TGTGCCAGCAGGCAACCCCAGGGGAACACTGAAGCTTTCTTT
CASRQPQGNTEAFF
>.|once|TRBV29-1|TRBJ2-1
TGCAGCGTTGATCGGCTGGGGGCGATCGATGAGCAGTTCTTC
CSVDRLGAIDEQFF
>.|.|TRBV5-1|TRBJ1-3
TGCGCCAGCAGCAAAGAGGGAGTGGAAGGAAACACCATATATTTT
CASSKEGVEGNTIYF
>.|.|TRBV5-1|TRBJ2-7
TGCGCCAGCAGCTTGGCCGTGCCAGGGCCCTACGAGCAGTACTTC
CASSLAVPGPYEQYF
>.|.|TRBV9|TRBJ1-3
TGTGCCAGCAGCGGCAGGGGCCGCTCTGGAAACACCATATATTTT
CASSGRGRSGNTIYF
>TRBD1|few|TRBV4-1|TRBJ1-5
TGCGCCAGCAGCCAAGGGGGACAGGGGCCGATACGGCCCCAGCATTTT
CASSQGGQGPIRPQHF
>TRBD2|.|TRBV10-1|TRBJ2-7
TGCGCCAGCAGTTTATCTACTAGCGGGAGTCTCGAGCAGTACTTC
CASSLSTSGSLEQYF
>TRBD2|.|TRBV6-5|TRBJ2-7
TGTGCCAGCATGCTAGCGGGAGGGTTTTACGAGCAGTACTTC
CASMLAGGFYEQYF
>.|.|TRBV14|TRBJ2-5
TGTGCCAGCAGGACACAGGGGGGGGAGACCCAGTACTTC
CASRTQGGETQYF
>.|.|TRBV11-2|TRBJ1-3
TGTGCCAGCAGCTTAGAAAACATAAAATCCTCTGGAAACACCATATATTTT
CASSLENIKSSGNTIYF
>.|.|TRBV6-5|TRBJ1-5
TGTGCCAGCAGCGACCGGGGGAATCAGCCCCAGCATTTT
CASSDRGNQPQHF
>.|few|TRBV5-6|TRBJ1-2
TGTGCCAGCAGCTCCTACTATGGCTACACCTTC
CASSSYYGYTF
>.|.|TRBV3-1/TRBV3-2|TRBJ1-3
TGTGCCAGCAGCCAGGAGGGAAACACCATATATTTT
CASSQEGNTIYF
>TRBD1|few|TRBV9|TRBJ1-4
TGTGCCAGCAGCGTAGGGTCGGGACAGGGTGGTAATGAAAAACTGTTTTTT
CASSVGSGQGGNEKLFF
>TRBD1|.|TRBV6-5|TRBJ2-7
TGTGCCAGCAGTAAGGGGGCCGGGTACGAGCAGTACTTC
CASSKGAGYEQYF
>.|.|TRBV5-4|TRBJ1-1
TGTGCCAGCAGCCGGAGGAACACTGAAGCTTTCTTT
CASSRRNTEAFF
>TRBD2|.|TRBV19|TRBJ2-5
TGTGCCAGTAGTCCACCCGGGGGGGCCGGGTTAGAGACCCAGTACTTC
CASSPPGGAGLETQYF